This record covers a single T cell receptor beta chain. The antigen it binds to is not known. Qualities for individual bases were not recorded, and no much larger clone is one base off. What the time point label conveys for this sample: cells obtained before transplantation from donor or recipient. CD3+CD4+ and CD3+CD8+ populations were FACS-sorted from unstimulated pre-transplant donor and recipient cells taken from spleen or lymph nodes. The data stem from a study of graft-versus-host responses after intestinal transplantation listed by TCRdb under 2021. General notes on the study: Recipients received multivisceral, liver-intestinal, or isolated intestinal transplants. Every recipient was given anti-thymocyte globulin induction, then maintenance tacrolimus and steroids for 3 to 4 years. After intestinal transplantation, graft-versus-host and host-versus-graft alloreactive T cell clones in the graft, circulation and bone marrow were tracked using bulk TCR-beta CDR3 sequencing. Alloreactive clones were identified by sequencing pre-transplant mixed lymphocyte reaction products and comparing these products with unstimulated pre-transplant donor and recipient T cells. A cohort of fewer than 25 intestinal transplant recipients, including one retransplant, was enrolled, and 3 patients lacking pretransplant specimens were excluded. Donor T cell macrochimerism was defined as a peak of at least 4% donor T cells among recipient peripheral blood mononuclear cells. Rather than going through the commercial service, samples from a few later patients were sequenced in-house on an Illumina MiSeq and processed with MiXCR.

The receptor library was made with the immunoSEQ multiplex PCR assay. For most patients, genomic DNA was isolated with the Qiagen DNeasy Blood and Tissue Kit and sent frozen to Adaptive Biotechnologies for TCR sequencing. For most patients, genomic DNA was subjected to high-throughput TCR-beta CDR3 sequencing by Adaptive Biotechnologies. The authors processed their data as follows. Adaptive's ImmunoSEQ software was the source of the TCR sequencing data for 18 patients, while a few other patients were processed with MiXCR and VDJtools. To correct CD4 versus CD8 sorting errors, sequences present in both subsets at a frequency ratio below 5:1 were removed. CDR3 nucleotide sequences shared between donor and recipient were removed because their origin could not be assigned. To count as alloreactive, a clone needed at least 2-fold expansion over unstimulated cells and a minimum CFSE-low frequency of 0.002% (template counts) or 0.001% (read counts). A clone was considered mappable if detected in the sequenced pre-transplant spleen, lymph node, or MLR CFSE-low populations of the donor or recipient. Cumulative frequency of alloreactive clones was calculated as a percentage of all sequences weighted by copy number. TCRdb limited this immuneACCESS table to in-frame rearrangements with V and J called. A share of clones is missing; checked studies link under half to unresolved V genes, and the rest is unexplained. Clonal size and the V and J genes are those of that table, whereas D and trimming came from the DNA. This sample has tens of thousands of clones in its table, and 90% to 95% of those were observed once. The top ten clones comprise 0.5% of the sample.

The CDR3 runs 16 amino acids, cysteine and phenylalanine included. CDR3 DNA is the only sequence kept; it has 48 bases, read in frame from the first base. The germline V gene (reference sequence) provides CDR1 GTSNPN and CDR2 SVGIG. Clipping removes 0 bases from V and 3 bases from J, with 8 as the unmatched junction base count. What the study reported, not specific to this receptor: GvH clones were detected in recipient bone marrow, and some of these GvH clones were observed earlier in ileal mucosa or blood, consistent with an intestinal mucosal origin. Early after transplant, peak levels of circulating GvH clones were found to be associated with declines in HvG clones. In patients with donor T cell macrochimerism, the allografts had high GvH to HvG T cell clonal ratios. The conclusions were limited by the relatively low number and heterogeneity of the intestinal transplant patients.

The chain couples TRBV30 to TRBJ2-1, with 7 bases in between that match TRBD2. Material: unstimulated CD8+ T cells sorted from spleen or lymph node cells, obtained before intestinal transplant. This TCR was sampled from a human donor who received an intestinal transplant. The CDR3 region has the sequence CAWSVLAGRIYNEQFF. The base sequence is TGTGCCTGGAGTGTACTGGCCGGGAGGATCTACAATGAGCAGTTCTTC.